Following are 12 T cell receptor beta chains from one sample sequenced in a study of neurological immune-mediated disorders. TCRdb itself ran the 5' RACE reads through MiXCR, one entry per CDR3 protein. The top ten hold 6% to 9.5% of the sample, which has tens of thousands of distinct CDR3 sequences, roughly 5% seen once. The specimen was PBMCs. The source is a man aged 18 to 30 with multiple sclerosis.

This clonotype showed up many times. This chain connects TRBV5-1 to TRBJ1-3; D gene ambiguous. The germline V gene encodes CDR1 SGHRS and CDR2 YFSETQ. The V and J ends lost 1 base and 0 bases respectively, with 5 bases between them. The CDR3 extends over 14 amino acids. The CDR3 DNA sequence: TGCGCCAGCAGCTTGTCAAGCTCTGGAAACACCATATATTTT. Translation: CASSLSSSGNTIYF.

On this clonotype itself: At one end, the junction sequence differs from germline, possibly due to a read error. This chain links TRBV7-9 with TRBJ1-5, with D maybe TRBD1 (5 bases). CDR1 and CDR2 (germline): SEHNR, FQNEAQ (reference sequence). The CDR3 has 14 residues. CDR3 residues: CASSLQGTSQPQNF. CDR3 nucleotides: TGTGCCAGCAGCCTGCAGGGTACGAGTCAGCCCCAGAATTTT.

There are many counts of this clonotype. The rearrangement links TRBV5-1 to TRBJ2-1; TRBD2 matches at 14 bases. The CDR3 length is 16 residues. V lost 5 bases to trimming and J lost 10 bases; unmatched junction nucleotides: 11. Germline values: CDR1 SGHRS, CDR2 YFSETQ. This CDR3 reads CASRSTSGRALSEQFF. Here the CDR3 DNA reads TGCGCCAGCAGGTCGACTAGCGGGAGGGCTCTCTCCGAGCAGTTCTTC.

This clonotype has a count of ten or more. The chain couples TRBV20-1 to TRBJ1-1, with 8 bases fitting TRBD1. The V segment lost 3 bases and the J segment 0 bases; nucleotides outside the gene matches: 3. The CDR3 runs to 14 residues. CDR1 and CDR2 from the germline V gene are DFQATT and SNEGSKA (reference sequence). The CDR3 loop reads CSASPGGLNTEAFF. CDR3 sequence (DNA): TGCAGTGCTAGCCCAGGGGGCCTGAACACTGAAGCTTTCTTT.

In its sample, this clonotype was seen many times. V usage is TRBV27 and J usage is TRBJ2-7; 10 nucleotides line up with TRBD1. The ends lost 3 bases at V and 3 bases at J; junction bases unmatched: 5. CDR1 and CDR2 from the germline V gene are MNHEY and SMNVEV (reference sequence). This CDR3 spans 15 amino acids. The CDR3 spells CASSFPGQGIYEQYF. The CDR3 coding sequence is TGTGCCAGCAGTTTCCCGGGACAGGGGATCTACGAGCAGTACTTC.

Concerning this clonotype: A read error may account for a junction end that differs from germline. The chain has TRBV5-1 and TRBJ1-6, with D possibly TRBD1 on 6 matching bases. The CDR3 runs to 15 residues. Germline CDR1 SGHRS, CDR2 YFSETQ. The CDR3 DNA follows: TGCGCCAGCCGCCTACTGGACAGCCATAATTCACCCCTCAACTTT. Protein sequence: CASRLLDSHNSPLNF.

This clonotype was observed at least ten times. This CDR3 reads CASSPSGSSYNEQFF. The CDR3 bases are TGTGCCAGCAGTCCCTCGGGGAGCTCCTACAATGAGCAGTTCTTC. The chain couples TRBV27 to TRBJ2-1; D may be TRBD2 (5 bases). Trimming took 5 bases from V and 0 from J, leaving 11 bases between them. This CDR3 contains 15 residues. The germline gives CDR1 MNHEY, CDR2 SMNVEV (reference sequence).

There are many counts of this clonotype. The chain joins TRBV10-3 to TRBJ1-5, with no clear D. V lost 3 bases, J lost 5 bases, and 5 bases lay in between. Germline-derived CDR1 and CDR2 are ENHRY and SYGVKD. The length of the CDR3 is 12 residues. The CDR3 spells CAISDPDQPQHF. DNA of the CDR3: TGTGCCATCAGTGACCCAGATCAGCCCCAGCATTTT.

The table lists this clonotype with many counts. The rearrangement uses TRBV20-1 and TRBJ2-1; D gene unclear. This CDR3 spans 14 amino acids. The ends were cut back, 1 base at V and 5 bases at J, with 12 bases in the middle. CDR1 and CDR2 (germline): DFQATT, SNEGSKA (reference sequence). The CDR3 region has the DNA TGCAGTGCTAGAGTTGGATCAACAAACAATGAGCAGTTCTTC. Amino acid sequence: CSARVGSTNNEQFF.

Points on this clonotype: A read error is possible here, since a much larger clone lies one base away. The gene calls are TRBV25-1 and TRBJ1-1; D call uncertain. The CDR3 length is 13 residues. Trimming removed 6 bases at V and 2 bases at J, with 10 bases between. CDR1 and CDR2 from the germline V gene are MGHDK and SYGVNS. CDR3 nucleotides: TGTGCCAGCAGGAGGTGGGGAAACACTGAAGCTTTCTTT. Protein product: CASRRWGNTEAFF.

The CDR3 DNA reads TGCGCCAGCAGCCTGGAAGGGGTTACTGGAAACACCGGGGAGCTGTTTTTT. It is translated as CASSLEGVTGNTGELFF. The J gene is TRBJ2-2, the V gene TRBV5-1, with D maybe TRBD1 (5 bases). Germline CDR1 reads SGHRS; CDR2 reads YFSETQ. V dropped 4 bases and J dropped 2 bases, with 18 bases sitting between them. The CDR3 runs 17 residues. The variable domain in full, with the rest retrieved from reference TRBV5-1 and TRBJ2-2, is KAGVTQTPRYLIKTRGQQVTLSCSPISGHRSVSWYQQTPGQGLQFLFEYFSETQRNKGNFPGRFSGRQFSNSRSEMNVSTLELGDSALYLCASSLEGVTGNTGELFFGEGSRLTVL.

This clonotype showed up just a few times. Being one base from a much bigger clone, this may be a read error. As the CDR3 is not closed by the conserved phenylalanine or tryptophan, this likely results from a read error. The chain has TRBV12-3 or TRBV12-4 and TRBJ2-6; 10 nucleotides match TRBD1. The CDR3 is 15 residues long. V shed 6 bases, J shed 2 bases, and the junction held 1 base outside the gene matches. CDR3 sequence (DNA): TGTGCCAGCAGAGGGACAGGGGCTGGGGCCAACGTCCTGACTATC. Protein sequence: CASRGTGAGANVLTI.